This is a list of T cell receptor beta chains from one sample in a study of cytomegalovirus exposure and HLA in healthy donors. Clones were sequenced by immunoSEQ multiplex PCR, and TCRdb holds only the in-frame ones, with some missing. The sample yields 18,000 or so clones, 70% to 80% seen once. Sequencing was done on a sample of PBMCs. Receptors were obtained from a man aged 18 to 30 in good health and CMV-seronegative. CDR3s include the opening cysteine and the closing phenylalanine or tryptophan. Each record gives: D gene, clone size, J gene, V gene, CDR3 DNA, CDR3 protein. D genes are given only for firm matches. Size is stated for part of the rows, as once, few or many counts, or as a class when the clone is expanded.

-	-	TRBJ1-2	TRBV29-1	TGCAGCGCGGCTCAGAGCGACTATGGCTACACCTTC	CSAAQSDYGYTF
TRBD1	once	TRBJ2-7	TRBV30	TGTGCCTGGAGTGTGGGGACAGGTCCGTTCTACGAGCAGTACTTC	CAWSVGTGPFYEQYF
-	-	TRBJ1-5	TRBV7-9	TGTGCCAGCAGCTTGGCCGCCAACCCCCAGCATTTT	CASSLAANPQHF
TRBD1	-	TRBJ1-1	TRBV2	TGTGCCAGCAGTGGAAGGACAGGTTTTGAAGCTTTCTTT	CASSGRTGFEAFF
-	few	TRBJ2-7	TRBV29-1	TGCAGCGTTGAAGGCCGGGCCTACGAGCAGTACTTC	CSVEGRAYEQYF
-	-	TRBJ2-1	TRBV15	TGTGCCACCAGCAGCCGCAATGAGCAGTTCTTC	CATSSRNEQFF
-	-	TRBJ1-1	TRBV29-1	TGCAGCGCGATGACAGGTAGCACTGAAGCTTTCTTT	CSAMTGSTEAFF
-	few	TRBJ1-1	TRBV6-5	TGTGCCAGCAGTTACTCTCGGGATGAAGCTTTCTTT	CASSYSRDEAFF
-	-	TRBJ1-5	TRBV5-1	TGCGCCAGCAGCTTGGGTTGGGGGGATCAGCCCCAGCATTTT	CASSLGWGDQPQHF
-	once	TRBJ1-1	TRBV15	TGTGCCACCAGCCCTGACAGGCTCACTGAAGCTTTCTTT	CATSPDRLTEAFF
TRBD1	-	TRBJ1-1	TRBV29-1	TGCAGCGTCCAAATAGGACAGGGGAACACTGAAGCTTTCTTT	CSVQIGQGNTEAFF
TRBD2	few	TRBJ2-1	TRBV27	TGTGCCAGCAGCCAACGCTTTAACATTATAATGGGAGGTAGCGGGAGTTCGGCCGAGCAGTTCTTC	CASSQRFNIIMGGSGSSAEQFF
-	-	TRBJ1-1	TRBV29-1	TGCAGCGTTGATGGGCAGGGAGGCACTGAAGCTTTCTTT	CSVDGQGGTEAFF
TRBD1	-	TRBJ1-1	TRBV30	TGTGCCTGGCTGAGGACAGGCCCGGCGAGGGCTGAAGCTTTCTTT	CAWLRTGPARAEAFF
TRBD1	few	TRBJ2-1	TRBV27	TGTGCCAGCAGTCCCGGGACAGGCTCCTACAATGAGCAGTTCTTC	CASSPGTGSYNEQFF
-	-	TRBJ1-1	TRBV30	TGTGCCTGGAGTTCCGGGTTAATCACTGAAGCTTTCTTT	CAWSSGLITEAFF
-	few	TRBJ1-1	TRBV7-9	TGTGCCAGCACCCCACCCGGGTTAGGGGCTGAAGCTTTCTTT	CASTPPGLGAEAFF